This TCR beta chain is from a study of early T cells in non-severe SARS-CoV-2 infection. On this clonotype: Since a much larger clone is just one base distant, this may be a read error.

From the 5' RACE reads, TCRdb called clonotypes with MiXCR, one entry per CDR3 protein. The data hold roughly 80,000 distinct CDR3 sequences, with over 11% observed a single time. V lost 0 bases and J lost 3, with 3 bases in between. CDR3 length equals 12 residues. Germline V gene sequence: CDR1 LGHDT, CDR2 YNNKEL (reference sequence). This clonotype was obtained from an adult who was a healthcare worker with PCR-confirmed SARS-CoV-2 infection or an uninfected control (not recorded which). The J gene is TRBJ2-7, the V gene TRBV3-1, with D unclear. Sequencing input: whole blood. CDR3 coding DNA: TGTGCCAGCAGCCAAGAAGTCTACGAGCAGTACTTC. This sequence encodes CASSQEVYEQYF.